This entry is about one TCR beta chain. Germline CDR1 reads LNHDA; CDR2 reads SQIVND (reference sequence). The CDR3 totals 15 residues. The V end was cut by 3 bases, the J end by 1 base, with 12 bases between. The table came from immunoSEQ multiplex PCR; TCRdb's copy has only in-frame clones and leaves some out. The repertoire holds 180,000 or so clones, with about 85% as singletons. The data derive from a study of blood T cell repertoires in COVID-19. Sequenced input: peripheral blood. This TCR was sampled from a woman older than 75 with acute or convalescent COVID-19. The V call is TRBV19, the J call TRBJ1-1; D gene unclear. The CDR3 loop reads CASSMGGRRNTEAFF. For the CDR3, the DNA is TGTGCCAGTAGTATGGGAGGACGGAGGAACACTGAAGCTTTCTTT. The variable domain in full, completed from reference TRBV19 and TRBJ1-1, reads DGGITQSPKYLFRKEGQNVTLSCEQNLNHDAMYWYRQDPGQGLRLIYYSQIVNDFQKGDIAEGYSVSREKKESFPLTVTSAQKNPTAFYLCASSMGGRRNTEAFFGQGTRLTVV.